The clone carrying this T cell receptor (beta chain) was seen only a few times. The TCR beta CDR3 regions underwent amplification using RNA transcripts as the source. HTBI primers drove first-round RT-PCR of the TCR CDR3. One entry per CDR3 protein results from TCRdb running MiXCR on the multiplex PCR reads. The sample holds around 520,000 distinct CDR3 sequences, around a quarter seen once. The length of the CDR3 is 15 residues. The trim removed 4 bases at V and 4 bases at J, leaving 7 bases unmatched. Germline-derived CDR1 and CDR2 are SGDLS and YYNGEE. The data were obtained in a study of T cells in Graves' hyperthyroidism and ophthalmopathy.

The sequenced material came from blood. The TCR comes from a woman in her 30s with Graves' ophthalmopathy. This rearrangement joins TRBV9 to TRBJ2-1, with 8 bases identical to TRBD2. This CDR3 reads CASSTAGGRYNEQFF. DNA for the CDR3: TGTGCCAGCAGCACCGCGGGGGGCCGGTACAATGAGCAGTTCTTC.